The rows below give T cell receptor beta chains drawn from one sample of a study of CD8+ T cells in alopecia areata. Repertoires were generated with immunoSEQ multiplex PCR, while TCRdb's copy carries only in-frame clones and drops some. This repertoire shows about 100,000 clones, 55% to 70% found once; its top ten account for over 15%. The sequenced sample was CD8+ T cells sorted from blood, obtained between weeks 55 and 65, from a patient treated with tofacitinib. The receptors derive from a human donor with alopecia areata. Each CDR3 is given with its conserved first and last residue. The D gene is left open where the match is weak. Some rows have no size entry. The others give once, few or many, or a class for an expanded clone.

TRBJ2-1,-,-,TRBV11-3,TGTGCCAGCAACCTCGGGGTGAATGAGCAGTTCTTC,CASNLGVNEQFF
TRBJ2-5,-,-,TRBV29-1,TGCAGCGCCGCCCTGGGCGGAGCAGGGCGGGAGACCCAGTACTTC,CSAALGGAGRETQYF
TRBJ2-7,TRBD1,few,TRBV7-9,TGTGCCAGCAGCTCAGGGGACAGGGGTCACTACGAGCAGTACTTC,CASSSGDRGHYEQYF
TRBJ1-5,-,-,TRBV5-6,TGTGCCAGCAGCTCTACAGGGTACGGCAATCAGCCCCAGCATTTT,CASSSTGYGNQPQHF
TRBJ2-2,-,-,TRBV13,TGTGCCAGCAGCTTAGGCCGCTCCGGGGAGCTGTTTTTT,CASSLGRSGELFF
TRBJ2-7,-,-,TRBV30,TGTGCCTGGGACCGTGGGAATAGCTACGAGCAGTACTTC,CAWDRGNSYEQYF
TRBJ2-2,-,-,TRBV29-1,TGCAGCGTTGAAGACCCGCAGGGACCGAACACCGGGGAGCTGTTTTTT,CSVEDPQGPNTGELFF
TRBJ1-4,-,-,TRBV25-1,TGTGCCAGCAGTGAAAAGGGGTACAGGGTATCCGGTGAAAAACTGTTTTTT,CASSEKGYRVSGEKLFF
TRBJ1-1,-,-,TRBV7-6,TGTGCCAGCAGAAGAACCTTGAACACTGAAGCTTTCTTT,CASRRTLNTEAFF
TRBJ1-4,-,-,TRBV2,TGTGCCAGCAGTGTCTGGGAAGGGGAAGAAAAACTGTTTTTT,CASSVWEGEEKLFF
TRBJ2-7,-,once,TRBV30,TGTGCCTGGAGTTATTACATTTCCTACGAGCAGTACTTC,CAWSYYISYEQYF
TRBJ1-2,-,-,TRBV15,TGTGCCACCAGCAGAGATTTTAGAGTGAGACGGGAAAACTATGGCTACACCTTC,CATSRDFRVRRENYGYTF
TRBJ2-7,-,-,TRBV2,TGTGCCAGCAGCTCCGGGGATACAACCTACGAGCAGTACTTC,CASSSGDTTYEQYF
TRBJ1-1,-,-,TRBV5-6,TGTGCCAGCAGCTTGGGGGGGAGCACTGAAGCTTTCTTT,CASSLGGSTEAFF
TRBJ2-7,TRBD1,few,TRBV29-1,TGCAGCGTTGCCAGGGGGAATTTCGAGCAGTACTTC,CSVARGNFEQYF
TRBJ2-1,-,-,TRBV30,TGTGCCTGGGCTGGGGGGGCAGGGTCCTACAATGAGCAGTTCTTC,CAWAGGAGSYNEQFF
TRBJ1-1,-,-,TRBV27,TGTGCCAGCAGACAGGGTTTCGGTGAAGCTTTCTTT,CASRQGFGEAFF
TRBJ1-1,TRBD1,few,TRBV25-1,TGTGCCAGCAGTGAATACGGGCAGGGGGGAGCTGAAGCTTTCTTT,CASSEYGQGGAEAFF
TRBJ2-1,TRBD2,-,TRBV4-1,TGCGCCAGCAGCCAACTGACTAGCGGGGGGAGGAATGAGCAGTTCTTC,CASSQLTSGGRNEQFF
TRBJ1-1,-,-,TRBV7-4,TGTGCCAGCAGCTCCGAGACAAGGGAGGACACTGAAGCTTTCTTT,CASSSETREDTEAFF
TRBJ2-5,TRBD2,once,TRBV6-5,TGTGCCAGCAGTTCTCTGGGGGGGGACGAGACCCAGTACTTC,CASSSLGGDETQYF
TRBJ1-5,TRBD1,-,TRBV11-2,TGTGCCAGCAGCTTAGGGCAGGGGGCAGGTCAGCCCCAGCATTTT,CASSLGQGAGQPQHF
TRBJ1-1,-,-,TRBV7-9,TGTGCCAGCAGCTTAACCTTATCCACTGAAGCTTTCTTT,CASSLTLSTEAFF
TRBJ1-2,-,-,TRBV7-2,TGTGCCAGCAGCTACACCGGAGGACCTTCCCAATATGGCTACACCTTC,CASSYTGGPSQYGYTF
TRBJ2-2,-,few,TRBV4-1,TGCGCCAGCAGCCAAGCCCCAGGGAACACCGGGGAGCTGTTTTTT,CASSQAPGNTGELFF
TRBJ1-2,TRBD1,-,TRBV7-8,TGTGCCAGCAGCCCGGACAGGGAGGACTATGGCTACACCTTC,CASSPDREDYGYTF
TRBJ2-5,TRBD2,-,TRBV29-1,TGCAGCGTTGTTCCTAGCGGGGGAAAGTACCAAGAGACCCAGTACTTC,CSVVPSGGKYQETQYF
TRBJ1-6,TRBD1,-,TRBV6-1,TGTGCCAGTCTGACCGGACAGGAAAATTCACCCCTCCACTTT,CASLTGQENSPLHF
TRBJ2-7,-,-,TRBV7-9,TGTGCCAGCAGCTCCTTGGGTCGGCAGGAGGCCTACGAGCAGTACTTC,CASSSLGRQEAYEQYF